These 9 T cell receptor beta chains came from one sample sequenced in a study of long-term antiretroviral therapy in people with HIV. This was the immunoSEQ v3.0 assay at survey level. The assay was immunoSEQ multiplex PCR, and TCRdb's table has in-frame clones only and misses some. The table shows tens of thousands of clones, with approximately 85% occurring only once. The sequencing here drew on unsorted PBMCs, taken roughly 3.5 years after starting antiretroviral therapy. The receptor set was obtained from a man between 18 and 35 years old with HIV.

The rearrangement uses TRBV5-8 and TRBJ2-1; D is undetermined. CDR3 length: 12 amino acids. The germline CDR1 and CDR2 sequences are SGHTS and YDEGEE. Trimming removed 4 bases from V and 7 bases from J, with 9 bases in between. The CDR3 DNA is TGTGCCAGCAGCCTACGACCTAATGAGCAGTTCTTC. It specifies CASSLRPNEQFF.

This clone has just a few counts. The chain employs TRBV2 and TRBJ1-4; unclear D gene. The germline gives CDR1 SNHLY, CDR2 FYNNEI. The CDR3 covers 15 residues. V lost 7 bases and J lost 7, with 19 bases in between. CDR3 coding DNA: TGTGCCAGCAATTCTTTAGGAGGAATTAGTGAAAAACTGTTTTTT. Protein product: CASNSLGGISEKLFF.

The V gene is TRBV4-1, the J gene TRBJ1-2; no definite D call. The germline V and J ends were trimmed by 2 bases and 3 bases, with 13 bases remaining between them. Germline CDR1 is MGHRA and CDR2 is YSYEKL. The CDR3 sequence is 15 residues long. The CDR3 DNA is TGCGCCAGCAGCCAACTCTTTGAGGGTTACTATGGCTACACCTTC. Translation gives CASSQLFEGYYGYTF.

V gene TRBV19 combines with J gene TRBJ1-2; weak D call: TRBD1 (6 bases). CDR1 and CDR2 (germline): LNHDA, SQIVND (reference sequence). The CDR3 runs to 13 residues. V shed 6 bases and J shed 8 bases, with 16 bases lying between them. Here the CDR3 reads CASSHDRRRGYTF. The CDR3 coding sequence is TGTGCCAGTAGCCATGACAGGCGACGGGGCTACACCTTC.

The genes are TRBV27 and TRBJ2-5; D may match TRBD1 or TRBD2 (5 bases each). The length of the CDR3 is 15 residues. Germline V gene sequence: CDR1 MNHEY, CDR2 SMNVEV (reference sequence). The V end was cut by 4 bases, the J end by 2 bases, with 14 bases between. CDR3 nucleotide sequence: TGTGCCAGCAGTTGGATGGGGCGAGGGCAAGAGACCCAGTACTTC. Encoded protein: CASSWMGRGQETQYF.

The chain couples TRBV5-1 to TRBJ2-3; D is ambiguous. The length of the CDR3 is 14 residues. Germline V gene data show CDR1 as SGHRS and CDR2 as YFSETQ. V was shortened by 0 bases and J by 2 bases, with 7 bases between the two germline ends. In DNA form, the CDR3 reads TGCGCCAGCAGCTTGGACCAGGTCACAGATACGCAGTATTTT. Residues: CASSLDQVTDTQYF.

This clone appeared once. The V gene is TRBV6-6, the J gene TRBJ2-7, with unresolved D. The germline CDR1 and CDR2 sequences are MNHNY and SVGAGI (reference sequence). This CDR3 contains 13 residues. The V gene lost 3 bases and the J gene lost 2 bases, with 8 bases spanning the gap. The CDR3 DNA reads TGTGCCAGCAGTTATGCCCGGGCCTACGAGCAGTACTTC. Translating gives CASSYARAYEQYF.

The chain joins TRBV2 to TRBJ2-7; D possibly corresponds to TRBD2 (6 bases). The CDR3 has 16 residues. V lost 6 bases, J lost 3 bases, and 21 bases lay in between. The germline V gene has CDR1 SNHLY and CDR2 FYNNEI. CDR3 sequence: CASSDLKTAGGYEQYF. The CDR3 nucleotides are TGTGCCAGCAGCGACCTGAAAACGGCCGGGGGCTACGAGCAGTACTTC.

The chain uses TRBV7-2 and TRBJ2-1, with 7 bases matching TRBD1. The V and J ends lost 5 bases and 8 bases, in that order; junction bases with no gene match: 9. Germline CDR1 is SGHTA and CDR2 is FQGNSA. The CDR3 contains 14 residues. The CDR3 DNA is TGTGCCAGCAGCACCGACAGGGCAGGCTATGAGCAGTTCTTC. Protein sequence: CASSTDRAGYEQFF.